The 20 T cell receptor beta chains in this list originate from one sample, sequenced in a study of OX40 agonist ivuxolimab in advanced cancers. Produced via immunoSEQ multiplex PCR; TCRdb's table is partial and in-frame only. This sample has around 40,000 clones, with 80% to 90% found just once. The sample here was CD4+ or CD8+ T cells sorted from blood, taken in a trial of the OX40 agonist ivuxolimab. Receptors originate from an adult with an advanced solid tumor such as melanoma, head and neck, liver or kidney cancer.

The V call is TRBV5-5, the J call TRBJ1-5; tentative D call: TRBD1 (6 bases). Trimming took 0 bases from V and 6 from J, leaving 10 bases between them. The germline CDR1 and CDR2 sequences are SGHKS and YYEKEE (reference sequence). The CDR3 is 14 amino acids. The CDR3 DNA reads TGTGCCAGCAGCTTGGAAGGGGGTGGTCAGCCCCAGCATTTT. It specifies CASSLEGGGQPQHF.

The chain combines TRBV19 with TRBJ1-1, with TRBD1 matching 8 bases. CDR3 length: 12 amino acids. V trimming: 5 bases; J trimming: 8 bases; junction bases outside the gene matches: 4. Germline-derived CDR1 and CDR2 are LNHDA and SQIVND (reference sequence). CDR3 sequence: CASSDRGEEAFF. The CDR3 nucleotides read TGTGCCAGTAGTGACAGGGGCGAGGAAGCTTTCTTT.

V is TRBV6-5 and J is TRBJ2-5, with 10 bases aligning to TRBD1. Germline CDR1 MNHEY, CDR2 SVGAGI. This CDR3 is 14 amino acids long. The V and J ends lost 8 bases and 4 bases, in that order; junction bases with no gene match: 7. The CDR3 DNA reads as TGTGCCAGCCATCCTCGGACAGGGGGAGAGACCCAGTACTTC. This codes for CASHPRTGGETQYF.

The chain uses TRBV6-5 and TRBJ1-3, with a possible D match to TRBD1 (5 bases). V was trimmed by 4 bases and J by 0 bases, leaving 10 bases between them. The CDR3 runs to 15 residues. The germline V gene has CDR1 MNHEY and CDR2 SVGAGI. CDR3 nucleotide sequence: TGTGCCAGCAGTTGGGGCCCTCACTCTGGAAACACCATATATTTT. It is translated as CASSWGPHSGNTIYF.

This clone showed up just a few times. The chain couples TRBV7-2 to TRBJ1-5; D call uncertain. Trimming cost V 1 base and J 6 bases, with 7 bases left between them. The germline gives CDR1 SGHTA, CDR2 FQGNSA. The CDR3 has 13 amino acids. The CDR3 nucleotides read TGTGCCAGCAGCTTAGAGGGAGTTCAGCCCCAGCATTTT. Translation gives CASSLEGVQPQHF.

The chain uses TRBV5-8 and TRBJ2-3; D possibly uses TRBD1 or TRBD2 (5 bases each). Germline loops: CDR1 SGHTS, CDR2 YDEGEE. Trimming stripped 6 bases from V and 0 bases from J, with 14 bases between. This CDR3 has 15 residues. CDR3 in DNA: TGTGCCAGCACCGAGGGGCACTCAAGCACAGATACGCAGTATTTT. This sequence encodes CASTEGHSSTDTQYF.

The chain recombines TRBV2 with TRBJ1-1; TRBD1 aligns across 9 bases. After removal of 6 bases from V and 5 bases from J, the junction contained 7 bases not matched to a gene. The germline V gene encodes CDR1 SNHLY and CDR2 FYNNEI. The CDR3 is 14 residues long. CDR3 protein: CASRNTGGVTEAFF. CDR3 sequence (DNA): TGTGCCAGCAGGAACACAGGGGGCGTAACTGAAGCTTTCTTT. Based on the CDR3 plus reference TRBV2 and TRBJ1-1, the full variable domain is EPEVTQTPSHQVTQMGQEVILRCVPISNHLYFYWYRQILGQKVEFLVSFYNNEISEKSEIFDDQFSVERPDGSNFTLKIRSTKLEDSAMYFCASRNTGGVTEAFFGQGTRLTVV.

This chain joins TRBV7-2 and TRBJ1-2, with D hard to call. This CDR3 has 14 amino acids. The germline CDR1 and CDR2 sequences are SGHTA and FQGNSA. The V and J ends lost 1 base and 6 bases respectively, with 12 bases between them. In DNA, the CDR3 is TGTGCCAGCAGCTTAGGAGGGCCCCTGGATGGCTACACCTTC. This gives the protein CASSLGGPLDGYTF.

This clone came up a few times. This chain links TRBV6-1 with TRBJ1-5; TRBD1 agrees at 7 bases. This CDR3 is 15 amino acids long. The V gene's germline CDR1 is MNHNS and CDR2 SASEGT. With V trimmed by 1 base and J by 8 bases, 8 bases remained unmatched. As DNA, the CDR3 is TGTGCCAGCAGTGAAGAGGTGGCCCAGGGGGAGCCCCAGCATTTT. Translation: CASSEEVAQGEPQHF.

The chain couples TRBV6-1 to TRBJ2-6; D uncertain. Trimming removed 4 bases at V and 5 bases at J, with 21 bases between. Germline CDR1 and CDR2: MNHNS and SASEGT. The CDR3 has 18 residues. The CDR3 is CASSGEGWEQSRANVLTF. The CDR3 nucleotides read TGTGCCAGCAGTGGGGAAGGATGGGAACAAAGTCGGGCCAACGTCCTGACTTTC.

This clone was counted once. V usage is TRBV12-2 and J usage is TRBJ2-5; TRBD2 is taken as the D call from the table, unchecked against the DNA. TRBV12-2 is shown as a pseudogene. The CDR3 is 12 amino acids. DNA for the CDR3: TGTGCAAGTCGCAGCATCCAAGAGACCCAGTACTTC. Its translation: CASRSIQETQYF.

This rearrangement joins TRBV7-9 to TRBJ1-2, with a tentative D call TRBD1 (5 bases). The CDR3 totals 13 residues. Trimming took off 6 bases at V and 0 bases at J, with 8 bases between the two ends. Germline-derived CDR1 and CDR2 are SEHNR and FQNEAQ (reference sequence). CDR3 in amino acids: CASRNRTNYGYTF. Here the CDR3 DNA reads TGTGCCAGCAGAAACAGGACTAACTATGGCTACACCTTC.

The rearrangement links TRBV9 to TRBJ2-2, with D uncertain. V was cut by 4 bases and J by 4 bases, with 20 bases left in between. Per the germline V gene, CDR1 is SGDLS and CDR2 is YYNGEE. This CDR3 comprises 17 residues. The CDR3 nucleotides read TGTGCCAGCAGCTATCGACCGGACCTGGATCTCACCGGGGAGCTGTTTTTT. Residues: CASSYRPDLDLTGELFF.

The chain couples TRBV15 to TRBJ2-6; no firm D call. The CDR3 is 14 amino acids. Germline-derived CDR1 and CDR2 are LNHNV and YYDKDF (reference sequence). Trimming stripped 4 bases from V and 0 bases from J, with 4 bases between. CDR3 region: CATSTGSGANVLTF. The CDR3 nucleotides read TGTGCCACCAGCACGGGCTCTGGGGCCAACGTCCTGACTTTC.

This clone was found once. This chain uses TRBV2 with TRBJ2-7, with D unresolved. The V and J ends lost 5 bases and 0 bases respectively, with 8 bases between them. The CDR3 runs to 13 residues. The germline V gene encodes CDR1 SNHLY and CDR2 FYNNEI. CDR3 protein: CASSLTTSYEQYF. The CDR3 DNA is TGTGCCAGCAGTCTGACCACCTCCTACGAGCAGTACTTC.

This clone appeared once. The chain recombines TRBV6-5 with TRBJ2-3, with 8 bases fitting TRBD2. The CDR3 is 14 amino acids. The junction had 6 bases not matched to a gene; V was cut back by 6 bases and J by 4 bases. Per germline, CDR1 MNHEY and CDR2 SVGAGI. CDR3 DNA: TGTGCCAGCAGCCCCGGGAGGGCGGCAGATACGCAGTATTTT. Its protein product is CASSPGRAADTQYF.

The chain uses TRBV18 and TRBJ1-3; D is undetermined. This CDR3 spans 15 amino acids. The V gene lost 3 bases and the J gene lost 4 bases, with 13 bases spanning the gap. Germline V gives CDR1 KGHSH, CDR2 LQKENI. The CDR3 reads CASSPRGQWGNTIYF. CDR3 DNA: TGTGCCAGCTCACCTCGTGGGCAGTGGGGAAACACCATATATTTT.

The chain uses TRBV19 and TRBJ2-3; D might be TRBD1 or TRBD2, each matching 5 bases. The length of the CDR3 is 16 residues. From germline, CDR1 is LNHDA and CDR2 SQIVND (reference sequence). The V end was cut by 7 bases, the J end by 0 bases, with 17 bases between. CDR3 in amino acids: CASNPGRAASTDTQYF. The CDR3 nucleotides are TGTGCCAGTAACCCAGGGCGGGCCGCGAGCACAGATACGCAGTATTTT. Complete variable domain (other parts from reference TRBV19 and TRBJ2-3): DGGITQSPKYLFRKEGQNVTLSCEQNLNHDAMYWYRQDPGQGLRLIYYSQIVNDFQKGDIAEGYSVSREKKESFPLTVTSAQKNPTAFYLCASNPGRAASTDTQYFGPGTRLTVL.

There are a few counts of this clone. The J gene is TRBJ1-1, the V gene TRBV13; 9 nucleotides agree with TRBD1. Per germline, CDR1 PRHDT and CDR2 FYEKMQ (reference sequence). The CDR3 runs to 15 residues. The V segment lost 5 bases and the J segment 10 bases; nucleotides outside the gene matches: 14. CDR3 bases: TGTGCCAGCAGCCTCCCCCCGGACAGGGGCGAAGGAGCTTTCTTT. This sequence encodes CASSLPPDRGEGAFF. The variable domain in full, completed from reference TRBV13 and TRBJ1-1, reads AAGVIQSPRHLIKEKRETATLKCYPIPRHDTVYWYQQGPGQDPQFLISFYEKMQSDKGSIPDRFSAQQFSDYHSELNMSSLELGDSALYFCASSLPPDRGEGAFFGQGTRLTVV.

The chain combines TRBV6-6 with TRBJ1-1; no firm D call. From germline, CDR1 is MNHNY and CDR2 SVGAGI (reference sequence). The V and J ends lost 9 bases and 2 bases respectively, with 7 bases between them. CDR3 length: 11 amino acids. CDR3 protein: CASAGNTEAFF. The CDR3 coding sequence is TGTGCCAGTGCCGGAAACACTGAAGCTTTCTTT.